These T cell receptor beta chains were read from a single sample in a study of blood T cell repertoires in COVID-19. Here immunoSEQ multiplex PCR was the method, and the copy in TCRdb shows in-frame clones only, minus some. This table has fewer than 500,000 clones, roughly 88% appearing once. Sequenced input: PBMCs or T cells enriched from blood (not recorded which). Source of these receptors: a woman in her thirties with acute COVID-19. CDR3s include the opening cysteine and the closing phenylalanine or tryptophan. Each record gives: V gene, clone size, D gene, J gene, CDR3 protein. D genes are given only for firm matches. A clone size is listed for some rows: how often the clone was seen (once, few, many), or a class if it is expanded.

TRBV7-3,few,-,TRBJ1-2,CASSLGTEYGYTF
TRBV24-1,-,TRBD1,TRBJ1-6,CATSEGTGADSPLHF
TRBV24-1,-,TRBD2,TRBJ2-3,CATSDFGTSGDTDTQYF
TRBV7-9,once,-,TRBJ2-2,CASSPGTSGELFF
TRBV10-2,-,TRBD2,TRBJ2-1,CASSEVGGSSYNEQFF
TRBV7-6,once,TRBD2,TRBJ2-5,CASSATGTSGGTYQETQYF
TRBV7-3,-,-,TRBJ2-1,CASSPHPALAWDEQFF
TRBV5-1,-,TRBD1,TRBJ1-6,CASSWRGPSYNSPLHF
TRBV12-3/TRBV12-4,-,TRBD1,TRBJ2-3,CASSYNRGDTQYF
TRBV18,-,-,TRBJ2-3,CASSPLVSLSPDTQYF
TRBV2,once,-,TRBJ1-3,CASSLQVFSGNTIYF
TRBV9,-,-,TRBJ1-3,CASSAVLGGSGNTIYF
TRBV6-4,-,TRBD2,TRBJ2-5,CASTFWSSGGAGEETQYF
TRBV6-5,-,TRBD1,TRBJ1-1,CASTLRTGTNTEAFF
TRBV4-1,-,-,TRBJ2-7,CASSQDHGGAYEQYF
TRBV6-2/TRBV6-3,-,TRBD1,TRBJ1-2,CASSYLTGGLDDGYTF
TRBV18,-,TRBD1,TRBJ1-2,CASSPAGGNPYGYTF
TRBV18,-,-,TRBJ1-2,CASSPSSSNSREDGYTF
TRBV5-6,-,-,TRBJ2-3,CASSEQGTSTDTQYF
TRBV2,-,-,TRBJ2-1,CASSERWEMNEQFF
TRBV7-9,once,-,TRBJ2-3,CASSLGPYVNTQYF
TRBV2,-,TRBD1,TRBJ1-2,CASSDDRGLGYTF
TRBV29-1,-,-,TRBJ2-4,CSALDRAKNIQYF
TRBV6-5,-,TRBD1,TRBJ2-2,CATIQTGTTGELFF
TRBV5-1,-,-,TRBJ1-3,CASAALSPGNTIYF
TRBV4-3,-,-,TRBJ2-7,CASSQWRGYEQYF
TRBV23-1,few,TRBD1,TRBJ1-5,CATRPGTVCTTPQHF
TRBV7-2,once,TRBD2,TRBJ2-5,CASRPNSGLAGGGTQYF
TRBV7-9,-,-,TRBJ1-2,CASSFGAQGIGGYTF
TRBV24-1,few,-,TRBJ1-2,CATQDPTDINYGYTF
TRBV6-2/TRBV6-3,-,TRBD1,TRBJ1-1,CASSYFGTGSRAAFF
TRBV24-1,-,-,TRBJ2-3,CATSDGAIDTQYF
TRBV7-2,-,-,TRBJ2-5,CASSLSGGPQETQYF